Listed here is a single T cell receptor (beta chain). These data are taken from a study of CD8+ T cells in alopecia areata. Reverse transcribed after extraction, RNA yielded cDNA as the sequencing template. Sequenced by immunoSEQ multiplex PCR; TCRdb stores in-frame clones only, minus some. The sample consists of 150,000 to 190,000 clones, more than 45% of them appearing once. This receptor was taken from a human donor with alopecia areata. The sequencing here drew on CD8+ T cells sorted from blood, taken at week 0.

The CDR3 coding sequence is TGCAGCGGGGAAAGATTAGGAGTGTCAGCTTTCTTT. This gives the protein CSGERLGVSAFF. The genes are TRBV29-1 and TRBJ1-1; D gene ambiguous. This CDR3 is 12 amino acids long. The V and J ends lost 7 bases and 10 bases respectively, with 19 bases between them. Germline assignment: CDR1 SQVTM and CDR2 ANQGSEA.